The present T cell receptor (beta chain) was sequenced within a study of cytomegalovirus exposure and HLA in healthy donors. About the study: Unique TCRs numbering roughly 85 million, obtained from HLA-typed donors, made up an early data release.

The CDR3 length is 18 residues. Between the trimmed V and J ends, which lost 0 bases and 3 bases, there was a span of 20 bases. In germline, CDR1 is LGHNA, CDR2 YSLEER. 60 Vbeta and 13 Jbeta primers were used in PCR. In the source study's methods: Counted up in a later analysis, unique TCR beta chains came to 65 million to 100 million, with around 12 million shared. TCRdb keeps only in-frame clones here, not all; method: immunoSEQ multiplex PCR. Clone size and V and J calls were adopted from that table, with D and trimming inferred from the DNA. Seen here are about 120,000 clones, about 80% observed once, and the top ten hold about 8.3%.

V and J are TRBV4-3 and TRBJ1-2; possibly TRBD1 for D (5 bases). The receptor was derived from a woman in her forties or fifties in good health and CMV-seropositive. The source material was PBMCs. The CDR3 reads CASSQDLQRAGGYYGYTF. The CDR3 DNA sequence: TGCGCCAGCAGCCAAGATCTTCAGCGCGCCGGGGGTTACTATGGCTACACCTTC.